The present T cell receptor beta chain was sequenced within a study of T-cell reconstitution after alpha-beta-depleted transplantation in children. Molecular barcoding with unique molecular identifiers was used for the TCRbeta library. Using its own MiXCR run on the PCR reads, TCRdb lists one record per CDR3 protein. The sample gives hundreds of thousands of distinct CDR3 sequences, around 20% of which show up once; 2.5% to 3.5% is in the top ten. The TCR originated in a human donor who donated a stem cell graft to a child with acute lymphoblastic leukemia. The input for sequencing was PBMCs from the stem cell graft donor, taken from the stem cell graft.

The CDR3, as DNA: TGTGCCAGCAGTTACTCGGCCCTACGGTGGGAGCAGTTCTTC. This gives the protein CASSYSALRWEQFF. This chain connects TRBV6-5 to TRBJ2-1; D uncertain. V lost 0 bases and J lost 10, with 13 bases in between. The CDR3 covers 14 residues. Germline V lookup: CDR1 MNHEY, CDR2 SVGAGI.